This T cell receptor (beta chain) was captured in a study of cytomegalovirus exposure and HLA in healthy donors. Remarks on this clone: Antigen: not known.

Primers included in the PCR were 60 Vbeta and 13 Jbeta primers. Produced via immunoSEQ multiplex PCR; TCRdb's table is partial and in-frame only. The sample includes roughly 150,000 clones, 84% of them seen just once. Study results and limitations: The investigators catalogued some 160 TCR beta chains as cytomegalovirus-associated.

CDR3 length: 15 residues. Germline V gene data show CDR1 as SGHTA and CDR2 as FQGNSA. V lost 1 base and J lost 2; bases outside the gene matches: 4. The specimen was PBMCs. V usage is TRBV7-2 and J usage is TRBJ2-5; TRBD1 aligns across 7 bases. This TCR came from a boy aged 2 to 10 in good health and CMV-seronegative. The CDR3 spells CASSLGGQRQETQYF. The CDR3 nucleotides are TGTGCCAGCAGCTTAGGGGGACAGAGACAAGAGACCCAGTACTTC. Full variable domain (missing parts from reference TRBV7-2 and TRBJ2-5): GAGVSQSPSNKVTEKGKDVELRCDPISGHTALYWYRQSLGQGLEFLIYFQGNSAPDKSGLPSDRFSAERTGGSVSTLTIQRTQQEDSAVYLCASSLGGQRQETQYFGPGTRLLVL.